The 24 T cell receptor beta chains presented below share a single source sample, sequenced in a study of T cells in Graves' hyperthyroidism and ophthalmopathy. RNA transcripts served as the template for amplifying TCR beta CDR3 regions. The HTBI primer set drove a first-round RT-PCR of the TCR CDR3. Using its own MiXCR run on the multiplex PCR reads, TCRdb lists one record per CDR3 protein. In the table there are roughly 550,000 distinct CDR3 sequences, 15% to 20% of which are singletons. The sequenced sample consisted of blood. All receptors derive from a woman in her thirties with Graves' ophthalmopathy.

This clonotype was seen only a few times. V gene TRBV12-3 or TRBV12-4 combines with J gene TRBJ2-2; TRBD2 aligns across 10 bases. This CDR3 has 16 residues. The V gene end was trimmed by 5 bases and the J gene end by 3 bases; junction bases not matched to a gene: 6. Here the CDR3 DNA reads TGTGCCAGCAGTGGGATTAGCGGGAGGTACACCGGGGAGCTGTTTTTT. As protein: CASSGISGRYTGELFF.

This clonotype turned up a few times. The genes are TRBV18 and TRBJ2-3; 10 nucleotides line up with TRBD2. The J segment lost 3 bases and the V segment lost 1 base, leaving 4 bases of the junction unmatched. Germline-derived CDR1 and CDR2 are KGHSH and LQKENI. The length of the CDR3 is 16 residues. For the CDR3, the DNA is TGTGCCAGCTCACCACGGAGCGGGAGGGGAACAGATACGCAGTATTTT. Translated: CASSPRSGRGTDTQYF.

This sequence joins TRBV28 and TRBJ2-2; D unclear. The V gene's germline CDR1 is MDHEN and CDR2 SYDVKM. The CDR3 covers 16 residues. With 3 bases removed from V and 5 bases from J, the gap between germline ends came to 16 bases. CDR3 nucleotide sequence: TGTGCCAGCAGTTTTTCCTTGACTCTTAATACCGGGGAGCTGTTTTTT. It codes for CASSFSLTLNTGELFF.

This clonotype was seen at least ten times. The chain uses TRBV28 and TRBJ2-1, with TRBD2 matching 7 bases. CDR1 and CDR2 from the germline V gene are MDHEN and SYDVKM. The CDR3 is 15 amino acids. J lost 7 bases, V lost 3 bases, and 9 bases had no gene match. The CDR3 DNA reads as TGTGCCAGCAGTTTTGTGTCGGGGGGAACTAATGAGCAGTTCTTC. It specifies CASSFVSGGTNEQFF.

This chain links TRBV7-3 with TRBJ2-3; possibly TRBD1 for D (5 bases). The CDR3 length is 14 residues. Germline-derived CDR1 and CDR2 are SGHTA and FQGTGA. The V end was cut by 5 bases, the J end by 2 bases, with 11 bases between. CDR3 sequence (DNA): TGTGCCAGCAGCAAACAGGTAGACACAGATACGCAGTATTTT. It yields the protein CASSKQVDTDTQYF.

The genes are TRBV29-1 and TRBJ2-3; maybe TRBD2 (5 bases). Germline V lookup: CDR1 SQVTM, CDR2 ANQGSEA. Trimming left V 4 bases short and J 0 bases short, with 11 bases between. CDR3 length: 14 residues. The CDR3 reads CSVASGTSTDTQYF. Written as DNA, the CDR3 is TGCAGCGTTGCCTCGGGAACTAGCACAGATACGCAGTATTTT.

This clonotype was seen many times. The rearrangement uses TRBV12-3 or TRBV12-4 and TRBJ2-7; 10 nucleotides agree with TRBD2. This CDR3 comprises 13 residues. The V and J ends lost 2 bases and 6 bases, in that order; junction bases with no gene match: 1. DNA of the CDR3: TGTGCCAGCAGTTTACTAGCGGGAGCCGAGCAGTACTTC. This encodes CASSLLAGAEQYF.

This clonotype was detected many times. The chain uses TRBV2 and TRBJ2-3; no reliable D call. The CDR3 runs to 13 residues. V was trimmed by 7 bases and J by 5 bases, leaving 13 bases between them. Germline loops: CDR1 SNHLY, CDR2 FYNNEI. The CDR3 nucleotides are TGTGCCAGCATGGGATTAGCAAGAGATACGCAGTATTTT. This gives the protein CASMGLARDTQYF.

This clonotype was observed at least ten times. One end of the junction is discordant with germline, which a read error may explain. The chain carries TRBV3-1 and TRBJ1-1; D may be TRBD1 (6 bases). Germline V gene sequence: CDR1 LGHDT, CDR2 YNNKEL (reference sequence). The CDR3 loop spans 17 amino acids. The CDR3 DNA sequence: TGTGCCAGCAGCCAAGAAGGAGGACTAACAGGGAACCCTGAAGCTTTCTTT. Protein product: CASSQEGGLTGNPEAFF.

This clonotype was observed a handful of times. This chain connects TRBV12-3 or TRBV12-4 to TRBJ2-1, with a possible D match to TRBD2 (5 bases). Trimming took off 6 bases at V and 7 bases at J, with 13 bases between the two ends. This CDR3 has 13 residues. The DNA for the CDR3 is TGTGCCAGCAGCGTAGGAGGTGCGAATGAGCAGTTCTTC. Its protein is CASSVGGANEQFF.

This clonotype was recorded a few times. The V call is TRBV29-1, the J call TRBJ1-2, with D unclear. The CDR3 has 10 amino acids. CDR1 and CDR2 from the germline V gene are SQVTM and ANQGSEA. V shed 6 bases and J shed 8 bases, with 10 bases lying between them. In DNA, the CDR3 is TGCAGCGTGTCAAGAGAAGGCTACACCTTC. This encodes CSVSREGYTF.

Ten or more counts support this clonotype. This chain uses TRBV6-1 with TRBJ1-5; possible D gene TRBD1, 6 bases. The germline V gene has CDR1 MNHNS and CDR2 SASEGT. The CDR3 runs to 16 residues. The germline V and J ends were trimmed by 3 bases and 3 bases, with 15 bases remaining between them. The CDR3 region has the DNA TGTGCCAGCAGTGAGGGGGGGACAAAGTTCAATCAGCCCCAGCATTTT. Its protein is CASSEGGTKFNQPQHF.

CDR3 protein: CASSFGALAGGGTQYF. The DNA for the CDR3 is TGTGCCAGCAGCTTTGGAGCTCTAGCGGGAGGGGGCACGCAGTATTTT. This chain links TRBV11-3 with TRBJ2-3; 12 bases are a match to TRBD2. The CDR3 consists of 16 residues. V lost 3 bases to trimming and J lost 9 bases; unmatched junction nucleotides: 10. Germline values: CDR1 SGHNT, CDR2 YENEEA.

V is TRBV7-9 and J is TRBJ2-7; 8 nucleotides match TRBD2. This CDR3 contains 15 residues. Germline V gives CDR1 SEHNR, CDR2 FQNEAQ (reference sequence). The trim removed 5 bases at V and 0 bases at J, leaving 6 bases unmatched. The CDR3 nucleotides are TGTGCCAGCAGCAATAAGCGGGAGAGCTCCTACGAGCAGTACTTC. The encoded protein is CASSNKRESSYEQYF.

A remark on this clonotype: A single base separates this from a much larger clone, so it may be a read error. This chain links TRBV12-3 or TRBV12-4 with TRBJ1-1; no firm D call. Trimming removed 4 bases from V and 11 bases from J, with 14 bases in between. The CDR3 is 12 amino acids. The CDR3 DNA reads TGTGCCAGCAGTTCTAGACACCTCGCGGCTTTCTTT. This translates into CASSSRHLAAFF.

The chain recombines TRBV28 with TRBJ2-5; 11 positions match TRBD2. Unmatched junction bases numbered 13, after V lost 6 bases and J lost 4 bases. This CDR3 comprises 17 residues. The germline V gene has CDR1 MDHEN and CDR2 SYDVKM. CDR3 bases: TGTGCCAGCAGCCCCGTTGGCTTGCTAGCGGGAGGAGAGACCCAGTACTTC. Translation gives CASSPVGLLAGGETQYF.

This clonotype came up a few times. The V call is TRBV20-1, the J call TRBJ2-1, with 12 bases identical to TRBD2. V gave up 5 bases and J gave up 9 bases; unmatched junction bases: 11. Germline CDR1 DFQATT, CDR2 SNEGSKA (reference sequence). There are 15 residues in the CDR3. Here the CDR3 DNA reads TGCAGTGCTCCCGTCCTAGCGGGAGGGCCGGGTGAGCAGTTCTTC. It specifies CSAPVLAGGPGEQFF.

This clonotype was counted between two and nine times. The chain combines TRBV9 with TRBJ2-3, with 7 nucleotides matching TRBD2. The length of the CDR3 is 16 residues. Germline-derived CDR1 and CDR2 are SGDLS and YYNGEE. Trimming removed 4 bases from V and 0 bases from J; junction bases left unmatched: 8. The CDR3 sequence is CASSYNSGYSTDTQYF. Here the CDR3 DNA reads TGTGCCAGCAGCTACAATAGCGGGTACAGCACAGATACGCAGTATTTT. Using reference TRBV9 and TRBJ2-3 for the parts outside the CDR3, the full variable domain is DSGVTQTPKHLITATGQRVTLRCSPRSGDLSVYWYQQSLDQGLQFLIQYYNGEERAKGNILERFSAQQFPDLHSELNLSSLELGDSALYFCASSYNSGYSTDTQYFGPGTRLTVL.

This clonotype was counted only a few times. The chain uses TRBV20-1 and TRBJ2-7; D is unresolved. CDR3 length: 13 amino acids. Per germline, CDR1 DFQATT and CDR2 SNEGSKA (reference sequence). Trimming cost V 3 bases and J 3 bases, with 12 bases left between them. This chain's CDR3 is CSASADKVYEQYF. The CDR3 DNA is TGCAGTGCTAGTGCAGACAAGGTCTACGAGCAGTACTTC.

The chain recombines TRBV7-6 with TRBJ2-1; 10 bases agree with TRBD2. V lost 3 bases, J lost 8 bases, and 13 bases stayed unmatched. Per the germline V gene, CDR1 is SGHVS and CDR2 is FNYEAQ. The CDR3 has 17 residues. The CDR3 DNA reads TGTGCCAGCAGCTTGGGTGGGGCTAGCGGGAGCGGCGATGAGCAGTTCTTC. The encoded protein is CASSLGGASGSGDEQFF.

This clonotype was observed a single time. This chain joins TRBV15 and TRBJ1-5; maybe TRBD1 (6 bases). V was pared by 0 bases and J by 9 bases, with 15 bases between. From germline, CDR1 is LNHNV and CDR2 YYDKDF (reference sequence). The CDR3 runs to 15 residues. DNA of the CDR3: TGTGCCACCAGCAGAGATTTGGAAGGGGGAGGGCCCCAGCATTTT. Its protein is CATSRDLEGGGPQHF.

This clonotype was detected many times. This chain uses TRBV20-1 with TRBJ1-2, with D possibly matching TRBD1 (6 bases). There are 14 residues in the CDR3. CDR1 and CDR2 (germline): DFQATT, SNEGSKA (reference sequence). V lost 3 bases and J lost 4, with 15 bases in between. CDR3 coding DNA: TGCAGTGCTAGTTCCGGGGGCGGTGGCTATGGCTACACCTTC. Translated: CSASSGGGGYGYTF.

At least ten counts were recorded for this clonotype. V and J are TRBV18 and TRBJ1-2, with 8 bases fitting TRBD1. J was trimmed by 5 bases and V by 6 bases; bases with no gene match: 11. The CDR3 has 15 amino acids. Germline values: CDR1 KGHSH, CDR2 LQKENI. CDR3 in amino acids: CASSPGTGGWYGYTF. CDR3 DNA sequence: TGTGCCAGCTCGCCAGGGACAGGTGGTTGGTATGGCTACACCTTC. Combining the CDR3 with reference TRBV18 and TRBJ1-2 gives the whole variable domain NAGVMQNPRHLVRRRGQEARLRCSPMKGHSHVYWYRQLPEEGLKFMVYLQKENIIDESGMPKERFSAEFPKEGPSILRIQQVVRGDSAAYFCASSPGTGGWYGYTFGSGTRLTVV.

This clonotype was seen repeatedly, ten times or more. This rearrangement joins TRBV3-1 to TRBJ2-1; D ambiguous. The V end lost 0 bases, the J end lost 6 bases, and 9 bases lay between the germline ends. CDR1 and CDR2 (germline): LGHDT, YNNKEL (reference sequence). The CDR3 covers 14 residues. CDR3 residues: CASSQDGRSNEQFF. In DNA, the CDR3 is TGTGCCAGCAGCCAAGATGGACGGTCCAATGAGCAGTTCTTC.